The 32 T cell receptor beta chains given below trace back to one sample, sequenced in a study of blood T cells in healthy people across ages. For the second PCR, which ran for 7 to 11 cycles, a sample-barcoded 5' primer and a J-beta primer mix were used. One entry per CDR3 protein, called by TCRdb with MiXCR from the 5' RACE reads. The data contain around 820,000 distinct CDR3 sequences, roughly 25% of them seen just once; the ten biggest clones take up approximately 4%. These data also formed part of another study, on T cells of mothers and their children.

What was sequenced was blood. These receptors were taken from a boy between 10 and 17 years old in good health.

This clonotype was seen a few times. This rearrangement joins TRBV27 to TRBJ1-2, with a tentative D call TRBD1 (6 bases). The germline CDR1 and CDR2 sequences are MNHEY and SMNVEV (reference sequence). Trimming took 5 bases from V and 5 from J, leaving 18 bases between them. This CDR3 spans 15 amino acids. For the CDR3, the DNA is TGTGCCAGCAGTCCCGGCCTGTGGCAGGGGTATGGCTACACCTTC. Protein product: CASSPGLWQGYGYTF.

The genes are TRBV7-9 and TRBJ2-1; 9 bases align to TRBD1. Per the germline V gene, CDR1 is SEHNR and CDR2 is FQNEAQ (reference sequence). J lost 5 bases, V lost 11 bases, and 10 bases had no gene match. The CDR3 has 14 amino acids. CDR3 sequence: CAGGMGQGHNEQFF. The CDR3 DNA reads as TGTGCCGGGGGGATGGGACAGGGTCACAATGAGCAGTTCTTC.

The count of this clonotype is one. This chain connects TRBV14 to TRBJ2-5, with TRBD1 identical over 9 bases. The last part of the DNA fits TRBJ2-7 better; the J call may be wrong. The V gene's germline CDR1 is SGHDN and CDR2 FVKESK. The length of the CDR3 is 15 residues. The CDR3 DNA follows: TGTGCCAGCAGCGCCGGGACAGGGTTTACCTACGAGCAGTACTTC. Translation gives CASSAGTGFTYEQYF.

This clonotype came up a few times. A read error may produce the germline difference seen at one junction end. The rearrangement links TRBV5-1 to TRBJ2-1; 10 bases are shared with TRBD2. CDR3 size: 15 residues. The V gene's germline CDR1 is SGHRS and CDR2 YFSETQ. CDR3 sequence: CASSFTSGVNNGQFF. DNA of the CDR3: TGCGCCAGCAGCTTCACTAGCGGGGTTAACAATGGGCAGTTCTTC.

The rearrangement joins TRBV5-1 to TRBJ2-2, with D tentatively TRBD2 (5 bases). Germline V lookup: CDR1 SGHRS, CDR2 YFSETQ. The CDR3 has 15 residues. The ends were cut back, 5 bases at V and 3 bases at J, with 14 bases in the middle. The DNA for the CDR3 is TGCGCCAGCAGAGGGTGGGGAGTCGACACCGGGGAGCTGTTTTTT. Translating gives CASRGWGVDTGELFF.

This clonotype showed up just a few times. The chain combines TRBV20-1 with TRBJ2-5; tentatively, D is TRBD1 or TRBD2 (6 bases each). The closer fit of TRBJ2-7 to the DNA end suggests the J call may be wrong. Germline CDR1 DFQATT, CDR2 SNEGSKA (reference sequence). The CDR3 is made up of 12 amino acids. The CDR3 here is CTVGGGTYEQYF. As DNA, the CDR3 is TGCACGGTGGGGGGCGGAACCTACGAGCAGTACTTC.

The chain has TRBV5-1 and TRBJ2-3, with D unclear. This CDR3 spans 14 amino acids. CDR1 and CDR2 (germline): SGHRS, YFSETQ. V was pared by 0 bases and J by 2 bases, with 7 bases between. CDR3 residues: CASSLGMSTDTQYF. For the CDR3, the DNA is TGCGCCAGCAGCTTGGGGATGTCCACAGATACGCAGTATTTT.

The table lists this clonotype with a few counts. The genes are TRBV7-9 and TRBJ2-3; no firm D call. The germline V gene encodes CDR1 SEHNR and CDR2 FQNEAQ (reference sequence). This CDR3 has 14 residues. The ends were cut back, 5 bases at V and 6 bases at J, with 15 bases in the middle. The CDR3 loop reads CASSPLEAGDTQYF. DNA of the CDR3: TGTGCCAGCAGCCCTCTTGAGGCTGGGGATACGCAGTATTTT. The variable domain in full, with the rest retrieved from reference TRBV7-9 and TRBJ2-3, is DTGVSQNPRHKITKRGQNVTFRCDPISEHNRLYWYRQTLGQGPEFLTYFQNEAQLEKSRLLSDRFSAERPKGSFSTLEIQRTEQGDSAMYLCASSPLEAGDTQYFGPGTRLTVL.

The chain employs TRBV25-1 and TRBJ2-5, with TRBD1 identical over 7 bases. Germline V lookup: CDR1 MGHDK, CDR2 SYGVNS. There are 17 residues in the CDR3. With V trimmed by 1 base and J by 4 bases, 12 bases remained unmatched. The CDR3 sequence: CASSESRQGGVGETQYF. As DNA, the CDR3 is TGTGCCAGCAGTGAATCGCGACAGGGTGGAGTAGGAGAGACCCAGTACTTC.

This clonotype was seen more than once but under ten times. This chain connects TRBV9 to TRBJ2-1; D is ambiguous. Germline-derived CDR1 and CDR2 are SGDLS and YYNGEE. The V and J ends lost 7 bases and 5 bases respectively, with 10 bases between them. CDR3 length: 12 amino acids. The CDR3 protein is CASSRANNEQFF. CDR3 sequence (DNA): TGTGCCAGCTCCCGGGCCAACAATGAGCAGTTCTTC.

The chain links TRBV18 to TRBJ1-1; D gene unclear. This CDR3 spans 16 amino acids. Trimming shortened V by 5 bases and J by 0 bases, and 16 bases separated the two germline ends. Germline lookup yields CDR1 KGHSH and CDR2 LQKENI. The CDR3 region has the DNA TGTGCCAGCTCATCATACGCCTCGTTCATGAACACTGAAGCTTTCTTT. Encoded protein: CASSSYASFMNTEAFF.

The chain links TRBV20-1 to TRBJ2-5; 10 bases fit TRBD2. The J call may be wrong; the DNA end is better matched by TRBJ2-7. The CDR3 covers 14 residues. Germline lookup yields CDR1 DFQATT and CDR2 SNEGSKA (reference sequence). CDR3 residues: CSARKLAGNYEQYF. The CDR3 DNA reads TGCAGTGCTAGAAAACTAGCGGGGAACTACGAGCAGTACTTC.

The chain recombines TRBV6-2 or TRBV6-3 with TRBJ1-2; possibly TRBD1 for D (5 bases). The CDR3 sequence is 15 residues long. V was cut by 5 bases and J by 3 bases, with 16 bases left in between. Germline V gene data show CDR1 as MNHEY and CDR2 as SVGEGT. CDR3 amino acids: CASSLGDPSYYGYTF. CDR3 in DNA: TGTGCCAGCAGTCTCGGGGACCCGTCATACTATGGCTACACCTTC.

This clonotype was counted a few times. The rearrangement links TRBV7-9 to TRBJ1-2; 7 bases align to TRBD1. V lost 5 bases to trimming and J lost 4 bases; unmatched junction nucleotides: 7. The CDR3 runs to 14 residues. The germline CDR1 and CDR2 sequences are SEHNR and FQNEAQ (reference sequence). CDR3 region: CASSEQGIGYGYTF. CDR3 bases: TGTGCCAGCAGCGAACAGGGGATCGGCTATGGCTACACCTTC.

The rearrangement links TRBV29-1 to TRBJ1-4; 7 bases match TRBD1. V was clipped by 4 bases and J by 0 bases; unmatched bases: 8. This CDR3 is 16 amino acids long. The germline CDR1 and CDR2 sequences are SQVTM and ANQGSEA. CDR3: CSVGGQLHATNEKLFF. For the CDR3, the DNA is TGCAGCGTTGGGGGACAGCTCCATGCAACTAATGAAAAACTGTTTTTT.

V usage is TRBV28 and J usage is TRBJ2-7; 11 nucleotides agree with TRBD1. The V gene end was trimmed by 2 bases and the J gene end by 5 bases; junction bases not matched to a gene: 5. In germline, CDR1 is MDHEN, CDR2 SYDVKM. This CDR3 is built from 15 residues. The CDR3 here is CASSLGDRGFDEQYF. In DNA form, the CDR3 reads TGTGCCAGCAGTTTAGGGGACAGGGGGTTTGACGAGCAGTACTTC.

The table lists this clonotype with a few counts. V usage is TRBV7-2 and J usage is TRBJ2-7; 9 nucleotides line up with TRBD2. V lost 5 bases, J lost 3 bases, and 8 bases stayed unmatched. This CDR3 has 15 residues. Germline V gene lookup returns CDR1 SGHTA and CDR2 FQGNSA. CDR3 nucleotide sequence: TGTGCCAGCAGCAGCCTTAGCGGGGGATACTACGAGCAGTACTTC. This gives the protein CASSSLSGGYYEQYF.

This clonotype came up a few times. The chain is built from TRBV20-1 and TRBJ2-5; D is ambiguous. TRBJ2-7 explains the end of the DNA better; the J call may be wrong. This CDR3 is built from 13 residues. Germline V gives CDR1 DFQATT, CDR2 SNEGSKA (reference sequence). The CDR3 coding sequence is TGCAGTGCTAGAGGTTACAACTCCTACGAGCAGTACTTC. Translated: CSARGYNSYEQYF.

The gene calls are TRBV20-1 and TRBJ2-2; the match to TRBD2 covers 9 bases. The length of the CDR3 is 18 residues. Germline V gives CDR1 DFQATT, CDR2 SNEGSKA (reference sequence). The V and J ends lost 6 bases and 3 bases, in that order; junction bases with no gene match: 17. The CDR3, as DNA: TGCAGTGCCACCGCTATCGGACCGGGACTAGCCTACACCGGGGAGCTGTTTTTT. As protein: CSATAIGPGLAYTGELFF.

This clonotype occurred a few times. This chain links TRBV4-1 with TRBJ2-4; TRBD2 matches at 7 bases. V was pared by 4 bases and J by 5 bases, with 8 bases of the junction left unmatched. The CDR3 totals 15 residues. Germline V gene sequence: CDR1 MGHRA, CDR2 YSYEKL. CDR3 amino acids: CASSPEGRVQNIQYF. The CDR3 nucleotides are TGCGCCAGCAGCCCCGAGGGGAGGGTTCAAAACATTCAGTACTTC.

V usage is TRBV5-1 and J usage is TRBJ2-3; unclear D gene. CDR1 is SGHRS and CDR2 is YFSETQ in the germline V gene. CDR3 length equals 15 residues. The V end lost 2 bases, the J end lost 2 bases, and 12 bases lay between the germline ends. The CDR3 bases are TGCGCCAGCAGCTTAAGGGCAGGCACCACAGATACGCAGTATTTT. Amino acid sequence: CASSLRAGTTDTQYF.

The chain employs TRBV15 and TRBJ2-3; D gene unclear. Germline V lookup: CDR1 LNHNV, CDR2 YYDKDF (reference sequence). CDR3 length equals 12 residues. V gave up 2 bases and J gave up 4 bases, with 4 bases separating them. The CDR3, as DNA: TGTGCCACCAGCAGAACGGCAGATACGCAGTATTTT. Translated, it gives CATSRTADTQYF. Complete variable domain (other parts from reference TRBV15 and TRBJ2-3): DAMVIQNPRYQVTQFGKPVTLSCSQTLNHNVMYWYQQKSSQAPKLLFHYYDKDFNNEADTPDNFQSRRPNTSFCFLDIRSPGLGDTAMYLCATSRTADTQYFGPGTRLTVL.

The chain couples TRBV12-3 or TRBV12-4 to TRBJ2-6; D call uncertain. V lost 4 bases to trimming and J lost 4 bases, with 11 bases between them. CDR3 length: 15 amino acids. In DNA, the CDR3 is TGTGCCAGCAGTTCAGGTTCTGCGGGGGCCAACGTCCTGACTTTC. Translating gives CASSSGSAGANVLTF.

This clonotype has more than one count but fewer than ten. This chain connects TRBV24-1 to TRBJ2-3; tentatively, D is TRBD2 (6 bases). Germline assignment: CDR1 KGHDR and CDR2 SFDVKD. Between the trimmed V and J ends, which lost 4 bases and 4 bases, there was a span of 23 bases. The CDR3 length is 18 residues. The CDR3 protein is CATSDPLPPGGAADTQYF. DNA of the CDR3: TGTGCCACCAGTGACCCTCTACCTCCCGGCGGGGCAGCAGATACGCAGTATTTT.

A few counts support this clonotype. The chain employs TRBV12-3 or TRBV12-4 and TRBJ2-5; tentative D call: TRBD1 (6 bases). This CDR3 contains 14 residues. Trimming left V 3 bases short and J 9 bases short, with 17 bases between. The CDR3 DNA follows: TGTGCCAGCAGTTTCGGACAGCTAACGTCGTCCCAGTACTTC. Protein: CASSFGQLTSSQYF.

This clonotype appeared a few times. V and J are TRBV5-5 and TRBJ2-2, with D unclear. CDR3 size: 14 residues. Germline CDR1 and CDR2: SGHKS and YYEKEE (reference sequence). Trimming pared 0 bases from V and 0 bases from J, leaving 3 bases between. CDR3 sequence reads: CASSLEPNTGELFF. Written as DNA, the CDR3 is TGTGCCAGCAGCTTGGAGCCGAACACCGGGGAGCTGTTTTTT.

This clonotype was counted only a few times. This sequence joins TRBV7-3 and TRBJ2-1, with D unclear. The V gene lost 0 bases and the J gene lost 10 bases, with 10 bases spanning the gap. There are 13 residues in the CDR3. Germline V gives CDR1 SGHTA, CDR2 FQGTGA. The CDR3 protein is CASSLTSPGEQFF. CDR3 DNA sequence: TGTGCCAGCAGCTTAACTAGTCCCGGGGAGCAGTTCTTC.

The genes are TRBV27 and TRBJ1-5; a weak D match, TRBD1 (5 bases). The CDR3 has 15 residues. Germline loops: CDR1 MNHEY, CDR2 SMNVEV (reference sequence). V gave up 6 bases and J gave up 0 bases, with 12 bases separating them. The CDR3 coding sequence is TGTGCCAGCAGGGGGGGAACGGTTAGCAATCAGCCCCAGCATTTT. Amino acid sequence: CASRGGTVSNQPQHF.

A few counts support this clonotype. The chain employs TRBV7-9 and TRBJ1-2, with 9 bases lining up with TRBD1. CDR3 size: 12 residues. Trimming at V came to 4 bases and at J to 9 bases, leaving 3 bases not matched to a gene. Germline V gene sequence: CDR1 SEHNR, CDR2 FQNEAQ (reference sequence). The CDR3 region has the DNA TGTGCCAGCAGCTCGGACAGGGGCAGCTACACCTTC. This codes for CASSSDRGSYTF.

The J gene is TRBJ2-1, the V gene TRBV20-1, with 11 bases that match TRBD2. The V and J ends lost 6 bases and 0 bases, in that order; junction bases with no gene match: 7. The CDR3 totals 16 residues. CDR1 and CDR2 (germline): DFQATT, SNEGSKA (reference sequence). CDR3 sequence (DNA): TGCAGTGCCAAGGGACTAGCGGCAAGCTCCTACAATGAGCAGTTCTTC. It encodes CSAKGLAASSYNEQFF.

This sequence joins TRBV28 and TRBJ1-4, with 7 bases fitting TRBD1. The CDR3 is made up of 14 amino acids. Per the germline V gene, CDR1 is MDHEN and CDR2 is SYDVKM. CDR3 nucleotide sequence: TGTGTGGTAGGAGGGGGCCACTTTGAGGAAAAACTGTTTTTT. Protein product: CVVGGGHFEEKLFF.

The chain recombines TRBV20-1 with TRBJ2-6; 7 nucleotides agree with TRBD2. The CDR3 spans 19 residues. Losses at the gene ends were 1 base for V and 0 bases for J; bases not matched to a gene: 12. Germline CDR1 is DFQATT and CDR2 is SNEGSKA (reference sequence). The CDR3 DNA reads TGCAGTGCTAGAGTTCCCGCGGGTAGGGAGGGCTCTGGGGCCAACGTCCTGACTTTC. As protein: CSARVPAGREGSGANVLTF.